What follows describes a single T cell receptor (beta chain). No cognate antigen has been identified for it. Base qualities are not at hand, and no much larger clone is one base apart. The record originates from a study of cytomegalovirus exposure and HLA in healthy donors (dated by TCRdb to 2016 to 2017). Looking at the study overall: According to a later analysis, one platform produced both the approximately 110 validation repertoires and the approximately 660 repertoires of the first cohort. In addition to the first cohort of approximately 670 subjects, a separate validation cohort of some 120 different subjects was used. The aim of the study was to test whether cataloging public T cell receptors could identify signatures of past pathogen exposure. To predict cytomegalovirus infection status, the study brought together high-throughput TCR immunosequencing, statistical association of individual TCRs with disease status, and machine learning. Results and caveats for the whole study, not just this receptor: A few of the identified cytomegalovirus-associated TCR beta chains were confirmed in vitro to be specific for cytomegalovirus antigens. In a later analysis, TCRs clustered in the first cohort were found to also tend to co-occur in the 130 or so validation repertoires, with 85% to 95% of cluster scores above 0. All 120 or so repertoires were used to score co-occurrence in the validation cohort in a later analysis, because that analysis had no HLA typing for the cohort. The study gave a list of under 200 TCR beta chains associated with cytomegalovirus. Across donors, most TCR sequences were observed very rarely, whereas some public TCRs were present in many individuals. Cytomegalovirus status was reported to be diagnosed by the classifier with high specificity and sensitivity in both the original and validation cohorts. The authors suggested that the approach could potentially be generalized to other disease states and immunological phenotypes.

Receptor amplification or capture employed the immunoSEQ multiplex PCR assay. The published analysis was carried out like this. To diagnose cytomegalovirus status from the catalog of TCR beta chain sequences, a statistical classification framework was built. As stored in TCRdb, this immuneACCESS dataset retains in-frame rearrangements with V and J assigned. A fraction of the clones does not appear; measured against another copy, unresolved V genes explain less than half of the discrepancy, and the remainder lacks a known reason. V and J calls plus clone size are reproduced from that table; the DNA served to infer D and trimming. Present in this sample are 200,000 to 300,000 clones, approximately 84% of which were seen just once. Jointly, the top ten make up 12% of the sample. The donors were included in the validation cohort of 120 subjects, a group kept apart from the roughly 670-subject first cohort.

Inclusive of the bounding cysteine and phenylalanine, the CDR3 is 13 residues long. The only DNA kept is the CDR3, 39 bases in frame from the first base. V is clipped by 1 base and J by 0 bases, and the sequence between their germline boundaries is 6 bases long. The germline V gene (reference sequence) supplies CDR1 GTSNPN and CDR2 SVGIG. The receptor was derived from a man between 18 and 35 years old in good health and CMV-seropositive. The sample was PBMCs. This sequence uses TRBV30 and TRBJ1-1; the D gene assignment is ambiguous. The CDR3 region reads CAWSGRMNTEAFF. The nucleotide sequence reads as follows: TGTGCCTGGAGTGGACGGATGAACACTGAAGCTTTCTTT.